This TCR beta chain was sequenced for a study of T cells in women clearing cervical HPV infection. As for the study in general: Women with histologically confirmed HPV16-related CIN3 or worse, 2 with invasive cancer, served as cases. Study-wide results and limits: Unknown T-cell numbers per sample may underlie the richness differences. Controls had more TRBV6-7 (approximately 0.16%) than cases (about 0.11%).

CDR1 and CDR2 (germline): KGHSH, LQKENI. The CDR3 totals 13 residues. On this clone: What it recognizes is unknown. The read terminates 3 residues before the CDR3 end, so the remaining end is supplied by the germline J gene.

Profiling relied on immunoSEQ multiplex PCR, and the TCRdb table lists in-frame clones only, not all of them. The sample's table shows roughly 28,000 clones. The TCR sequence derives from a woman aged 18 to 75 with a cervical HPV16 infection that either progressed to CIN3+ or cleared (not recorded which). The chain combines TRBV18 with TRBJ1-2; D gene uncertain. Source material: blood buffy coat. CDR3 in amino acids: CASSPAGVYDYTF. Incomplete CDR3 DNA: TGTGCCAGCTCACCAGCGGGAGTATACGAC.